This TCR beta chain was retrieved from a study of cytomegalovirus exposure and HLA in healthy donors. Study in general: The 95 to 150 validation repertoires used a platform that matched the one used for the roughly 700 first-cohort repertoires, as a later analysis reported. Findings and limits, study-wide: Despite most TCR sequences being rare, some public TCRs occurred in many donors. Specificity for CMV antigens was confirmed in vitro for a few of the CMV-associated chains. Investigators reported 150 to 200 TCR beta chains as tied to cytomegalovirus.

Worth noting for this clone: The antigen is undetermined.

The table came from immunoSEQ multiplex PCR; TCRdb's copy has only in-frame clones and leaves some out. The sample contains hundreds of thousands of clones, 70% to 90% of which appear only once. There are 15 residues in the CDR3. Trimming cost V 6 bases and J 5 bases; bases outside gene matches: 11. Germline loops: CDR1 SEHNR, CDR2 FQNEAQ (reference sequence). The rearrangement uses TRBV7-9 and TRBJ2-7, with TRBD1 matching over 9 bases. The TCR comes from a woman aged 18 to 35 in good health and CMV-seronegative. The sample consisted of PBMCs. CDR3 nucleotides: TGTGCCAGCAGTCGTACCGGGACAGGGATGGACGAGCAGTACTTC. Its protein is CASSRTGTGMDEQYF.